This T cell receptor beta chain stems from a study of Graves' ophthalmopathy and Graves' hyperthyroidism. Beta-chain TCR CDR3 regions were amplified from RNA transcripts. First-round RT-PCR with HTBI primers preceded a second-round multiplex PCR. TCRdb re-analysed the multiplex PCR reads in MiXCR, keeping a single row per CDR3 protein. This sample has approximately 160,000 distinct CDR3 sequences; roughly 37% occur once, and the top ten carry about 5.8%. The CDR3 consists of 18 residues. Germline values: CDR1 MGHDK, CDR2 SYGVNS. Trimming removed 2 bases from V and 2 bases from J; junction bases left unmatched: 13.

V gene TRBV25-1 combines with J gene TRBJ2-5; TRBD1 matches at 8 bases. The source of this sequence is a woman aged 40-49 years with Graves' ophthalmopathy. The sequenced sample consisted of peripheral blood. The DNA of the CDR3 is TGTGCCAGCAGTGAACTGATCGGCAGGGGGCATGAACAAGAGACCCAGTACTTC. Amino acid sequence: CASSELIGRGHEQETQYF.